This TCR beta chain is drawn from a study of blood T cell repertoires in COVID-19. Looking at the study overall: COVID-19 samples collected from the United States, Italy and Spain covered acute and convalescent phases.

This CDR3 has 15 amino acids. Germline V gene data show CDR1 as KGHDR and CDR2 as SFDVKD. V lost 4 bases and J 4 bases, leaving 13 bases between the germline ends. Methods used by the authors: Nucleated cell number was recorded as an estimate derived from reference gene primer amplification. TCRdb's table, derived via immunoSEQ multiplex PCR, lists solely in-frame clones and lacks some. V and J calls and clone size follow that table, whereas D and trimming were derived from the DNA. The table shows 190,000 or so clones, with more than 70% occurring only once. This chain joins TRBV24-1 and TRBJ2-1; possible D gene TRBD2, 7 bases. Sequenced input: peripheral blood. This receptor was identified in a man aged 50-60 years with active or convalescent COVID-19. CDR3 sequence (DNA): TGTGCCACCAGTGAAGGGGGGGCCCGGTACAATGAGCAGTTCTTC. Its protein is CATSEGGARYNEQFF.